The sequence of this TCR beta chain was determined in a study of blood T cell repertoires in COVID-19. Measured with immunoSEQ multiplex PCR; TCRdb has only the in-frame clones, and not every one. This table holds 250,000 to 300,000 clones, around nine tenths found once. This CDR3 comprises 14 residues. The germline CDR1 and CDR2 sequences are SNHLY and FYNNEI. V shed 11 bases and J 4 bases; nucleotides not matched to a gene: 13. The chain links TRBV2 to TRBJ1-2; 7 bases are shared with TRBD1. Specimen: PBMCs or T cells enriched from blood (not recorded which). The source is a woman aged 40 to 55 who had recovered from COVID-19. The CDR3 nucleotides read TGTGCCGGCCAAAGACAGGGTGGGAGCTATGGCTACACCTTC. It translates to CAGQRQGGSYGYTF.